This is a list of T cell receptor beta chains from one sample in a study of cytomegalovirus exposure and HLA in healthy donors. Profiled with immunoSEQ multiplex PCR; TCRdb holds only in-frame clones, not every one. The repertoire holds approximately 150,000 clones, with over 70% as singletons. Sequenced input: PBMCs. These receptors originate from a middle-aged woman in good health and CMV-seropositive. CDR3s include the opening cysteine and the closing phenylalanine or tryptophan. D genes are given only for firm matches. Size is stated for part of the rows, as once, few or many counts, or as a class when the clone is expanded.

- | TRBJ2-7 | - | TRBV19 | TGTGCCAGTAGCCTTGGAGTCAGGGGTTACGAGCAGTACTTC | CASSLGVRGYEQYF
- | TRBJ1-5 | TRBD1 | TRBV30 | TGTGCCTGGAGTGGGGACAGGGACCCGAATCAGCCCCAGCATTTT | CAWSGDRDPNQPQHF
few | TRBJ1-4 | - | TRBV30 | TGTGCCTGGAGTGTCCAGAATGAAAAACTGTTTTTT | CAWSVQNEKLFF
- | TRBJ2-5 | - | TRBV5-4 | TGTGCCAGCAGCTTGGTCGGCCAAGAGACCCAGTACTTC | CASSLVGQETQYF
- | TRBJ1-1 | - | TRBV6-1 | TGTGCCAGCAGTGAATTCTTGAACTCCGGAGGCACTGAAGCTTTCTTT | CASSEFLNSGGTEAFF
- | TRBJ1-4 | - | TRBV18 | TGTGCCAGCAGCCGGGACACCCTTGAAAAACTGTTTTTT | CASSRDTLEKLFF
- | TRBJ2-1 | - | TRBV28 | TGTGCCAGCAGTTCTCAGGACTTCGAGCAGTTCTTC | CASSSQDFEQFF
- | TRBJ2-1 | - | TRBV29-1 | TGCAGCGTGAGTCCCAATGAGCAGTTCTTC | CSVSPNEQFF
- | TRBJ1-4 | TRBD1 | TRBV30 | TGTGCCTGGACCGGGACAGTGGGGGAAAAACTGTTTTTT | CAWTGTVGEKLFF
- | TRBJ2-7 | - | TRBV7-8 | TGTGCCAGCAGCTTAGCATCCGGCGAGCAGTACTTC | CASSLASGEQYF
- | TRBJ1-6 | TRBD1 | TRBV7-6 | TGTGCCAGCAGCTTGAGAAGACAGGGGGCATCCTATAATTCACCCCTCCACTTT | CASSLRRQGASYNSPLHF
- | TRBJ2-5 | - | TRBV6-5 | TGTGCCAGCAGTTACGGGCAGGGATTGGGGACCCAGTACTTC | CASSYGQGLGTQYF
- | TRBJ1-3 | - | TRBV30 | TGTGCCTGGATTTCGGGAAACACCATATATTTT | CAWISGNTIYF
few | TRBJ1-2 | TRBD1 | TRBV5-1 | TGCGCCAGCAGCTTGGCCCGACAGGGGGATGGCTACACCTTC | CASSLARQGDGYTF
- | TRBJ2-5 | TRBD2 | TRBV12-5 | TGTGCTAGTGGGGGCGGGGGGCAAGAGACCCAGTACTTC | CASGGGGQETQYF
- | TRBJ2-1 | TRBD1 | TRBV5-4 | TGTGCCAGCAGCTTGGGGCGGACAGGTAACAATGAGCAGTTCTTC | CASSLGRTGNNEQFF
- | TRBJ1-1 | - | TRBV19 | TGTGCCAGTAGTGTGACAGTCTACACTGAAGCTTTCTTT | CASSVTVYTEAFF
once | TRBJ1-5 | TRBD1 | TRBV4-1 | TGCGCCAGCAGCCTGGGACAGGGCGGCAATCAGCCCCAGCATTTT | CASSLGQGGNQPQHF
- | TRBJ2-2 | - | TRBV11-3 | TGTGCCAGCAGCTTCGCGGCGAACACCGGGGAGCTGTTTTTT | CASSFAANTGELFF
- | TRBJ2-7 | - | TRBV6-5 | TGTGCCAGCAGTTACTCGAGGTTCAGTACAATCTACGAGCAGTACTTC | CASSYSRFSTIYEQYF
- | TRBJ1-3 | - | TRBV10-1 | TGCGCCAGCAGGTTTACTCCTATAACTGGAAACACCATATATTTT | CASRFTPITGNTIYF
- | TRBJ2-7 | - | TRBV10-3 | TGTGCCATCAGGCACAGCACCTACGAGCAGTACTTC | CAIRHSTYEQYF
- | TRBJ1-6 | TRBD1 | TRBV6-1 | TGTGCCAGCAGGGAATTGGGGGGACAGGGGACTTATCCCCTCCACTTT | CASRELGGQGTYPLHF
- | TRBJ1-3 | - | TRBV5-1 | TGCGCCAGCAGCACCGGACAGAGGAACTCTGGAAACACCATATATTTT | CASSTGQRNSGNTIYF
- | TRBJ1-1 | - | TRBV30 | TGTGCCTGGGGACCCGGGGGGTTACGGACTGAAGCTTTCTTT | CAWGPGGLRTEAFF
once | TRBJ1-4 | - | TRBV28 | TGTGCCAGCAGTTTATCCGGGACACGTGTTAATGAAAAACTGTTTTTT | CASSLSGTRVNEKLFF
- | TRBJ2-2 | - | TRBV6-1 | TGTGCCAGCGGCGGGACCTTCGGAACCGGGGAGCTGTTTTTT | CASGGTFGTGELFF
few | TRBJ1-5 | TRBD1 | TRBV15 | TGTGCCACCAGCAGTGCCGGGACAGGGGTTAATCAGCCCCAGCATTTT | CATSSAGTGVNQPQHF
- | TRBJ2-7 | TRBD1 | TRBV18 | TGTGCCAGCTCTCCTCCGGGGACAGGGTTCCACGAGCAGTACTTC | CASSPPGTGFHEQYF
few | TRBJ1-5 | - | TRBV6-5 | TGTGCCAGCAGTACCGGGGAGCGTCAGCCCCAGCATTTT | CASSTGERQPQHF
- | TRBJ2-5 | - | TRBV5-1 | TGCGCCAGCAGCTTGATGCGGGGGACCCAGTACTTC | CASSLMRGTQYF
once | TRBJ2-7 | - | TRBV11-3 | TGTGCCAGCAGCTTGGGCTCCTCCTACGAGCAGTACTTC | CASSLGSSYEQYF
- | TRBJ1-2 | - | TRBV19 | TGTGCCAGTAGTATCCCAGGAACCTTTAATGGCTACACCTTC | CASSIPGTFNGYTF
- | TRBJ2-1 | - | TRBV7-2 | TGTGCCAGCAGCTTCAGCAATGAGCAGTTCTTC | CASSFSNEQFF
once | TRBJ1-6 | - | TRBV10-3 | TGTGCCATCAGCCTAGACAGTTATAATTCACCCCTCCACTTT | CAISLDSYNSPLHF